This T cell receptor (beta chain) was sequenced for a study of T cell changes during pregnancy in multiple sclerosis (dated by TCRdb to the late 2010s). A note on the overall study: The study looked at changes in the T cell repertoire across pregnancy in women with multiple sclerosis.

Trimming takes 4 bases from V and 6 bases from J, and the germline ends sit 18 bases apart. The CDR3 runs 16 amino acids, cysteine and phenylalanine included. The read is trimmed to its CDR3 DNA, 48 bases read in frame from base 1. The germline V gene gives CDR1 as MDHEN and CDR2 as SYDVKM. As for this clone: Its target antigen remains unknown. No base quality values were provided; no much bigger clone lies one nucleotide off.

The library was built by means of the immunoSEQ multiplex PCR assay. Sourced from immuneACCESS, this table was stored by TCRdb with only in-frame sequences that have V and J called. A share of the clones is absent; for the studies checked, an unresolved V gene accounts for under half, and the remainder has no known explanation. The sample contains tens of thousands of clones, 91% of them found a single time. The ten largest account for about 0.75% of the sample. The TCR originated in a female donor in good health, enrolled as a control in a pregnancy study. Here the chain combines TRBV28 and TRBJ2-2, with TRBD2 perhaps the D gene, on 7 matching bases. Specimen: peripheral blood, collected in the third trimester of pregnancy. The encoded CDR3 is CASSSAGASSSGELFF. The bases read TGTGCCAGCAGTTCCGCGGGGGCTAGTTCATCCGGGGAGCTGTTTTTT.